The 9 T cell receptor beta chains given below trace back to one sample, sequenced in a study of neurological immune-mediated disorders. One entry per CDR3 protein, called by TCRdb with MiXCR from the 5' RACE reads. The sample yields 25,000 to 30,000 distinct CDR3 sequences, around 6.3% seen once. The sequencing sample was made of PBMCs. These receptors were obtained from a woman in her forties or fifties in good health.

The V and J genes are TRBV27 and TRBJ2-1; 9 positions agree with TRBD2. CDR1 MNHEY and CDR2 SMNVEV come from the germline V gene (reference sequence). The CDR3 has 17 residues. The V segment lost 2 bases and the J segment 6 bases; nucleotides outside the gene matches: 11. The DNA of the CDR3 is TGTGCCAGCAGTTTAGCCTCAGCATTGCGGGGGGGCAATGAGCAGTTCTTC. Its protein product is CASSLASALRGGNEQFF.

This clonotype was counted at least ten times. V gene TRBV5-1 combines with J gene TRBJ2-1; D is unresolved. Germline lookup yields CDR1 SGHRS and CDR2 YFSETQ. The CDR3 runs to 15 residues. V was shortened by 3 bases and J by 6 bases, with 16 bases between the two germline ends. CDR3 in DNA: TGCGCCAGCAGCTCCCGGGCGCAGGTGAGCAATGAGCAGTTCTTC. Translating gives CASSSRAQVSNEQFF.

This clonotype has ten or more counts. The chain has TRBV20-1 and TRBJ2-7; TRBD1 agrees at 8 bases. The CDR3 spans 14 residues. V lost 4 bases to trimming and J lost 3 bases; unmatched junction nucleotides: 8. Germline assignment: CDR1 DFQATT and CDR2 SNEGSKA (reference sequence). The DNA of the CDR3 is TGCAGTGCTATCCGGGACAGGAGAAGCTACGAGCAGTACTTC. Amino acid sequence: CSAIRDRRSYEQYF.

This clonotype was seen repeatedly, ten times or more. V gene TRBV6-5 combines with J gene TRBJ2-2; 8 nucleotides align to TRBD1. This CDR3 contains 16 residues. The V gene end was trimmed by 4 bases and the J gene end by 1 base; junction bases not matched to a gene: 5. The germline V gene has CDR1 MNHEY and CDR2 SVGAGI. Written as DNA, the CDR3 is TGTGCCAGCAGTTTTTTCGGACAGGGGAACACCGGGGAGCTGTTTTTT. This translates into CASSFFGQGNTGELFF.

This clonotype was seen at least ten times. The chain links TRBV5-1 to TRBJ2-6, with D maybe TRBD2 (5 bases). Per germline, CDR1 SGHRS and CDR2 YFSETQ. The CDR3 totals 17 residues. V shed 0 bases and J shed 0 bases, with 10 bases lying between them. The CDR3 nucleotides are TGCGCCAGCAGCTTGGCCGGGAAGAGCTCTGGGGCCAACGTCCTGACTTTC. Translated, it gives CASSLAGKSSGANVLTF. Combining the CDR3 with reference TRBV5-1 and TRBJ2-6 gives the whole variable domain KAGVTQTPRYLIKTRGQQVTLSCSPISGHRSVSWYQQTPGQGLQFLFEYFSETQRNKGNFPGRFSGRQFSNSRSEMNVSTLELGDSALYLCASSLAGKSSGANVLTFGAGSRLTVL.

This clonotype has a count of ten or more. J is TRBJ2-7 and V is TRBV27, with D uncertain. The germline V gene has CDR1 MNHEY and CDR2 SMNVEV (reference sequence). This CDR3 has 13 amino acids. The germline V and J ends were trimmed by 4 bases and 1 base, with 8 bases remaining between them. The CDR3 coding sequence is TGTGCCAGCAGTTCCCGGGTGTCCTACGAGCAGTACTTC. This translates into CASSSRVSYEQYF.

The sample holds many counts of this clonotype. This chain uses TRBV28 with TRBJ2-7; 10 bases match TRBD1. V shed 8 bases, J shed 2 bases, and the junction held 9 bases outside the gene matches. CDR1 is MDHEN, CDR2 SYDVKM, per germline. The CDR3 has 15 residues. The CDR3 DNA is TGTGCCAGCTCGCCGGGACAGGGGCCCCCCTACGAGCAGTACTTC. It specifies CASSPGQGPPYEQYF.

This clonotype was counted at least ten times. The chain combines TRBV20-1 with TRBJ2-6; D is uncertain. V lost 0 bases to trimming and J lost 0 bases, with 12 bases between them. This CDR3 has 17 amino acids. In germline, CDR1 is DFQATT, CDR2 SNEGSKA (reference sequence). CDR3 sequence: CSARDPPGSSGANVLTF. The CDR3 nucleotides are TGCAGTGCTAGAGATCCTCCAGGATCCTCTGGGGCCAACGTCCTGACTTTC.

This clonotype was observed at least ten times. The CDR3 sequence is CASSEDRNTIYF. The CDR3, as DNA: TGTGCCAGCAGTGAAGACAGAAACACCATATATTTT. This chain joins TRBV2 and TRBJ1-3; D is ambiguous. CDR3 length equals 12 residues. V shed 1 base and J shed 5 bases, with 3 bases lying between them. CDR1 and CDR2 (germline): SNHLY, FYNNEI.